The subject of this entry is one T cell receptor beta chain. Its antigen is still unknown. Per-base quality was not reported, and no clone a single base away is much larger than it. This sample is part of a study of T cell responses to AZD1222 COVID-19 vaccine (dated by TCRdb to about 2021). With respect to the entire study: TCR sequencing covered more than 230 trial participants: 200 to 220 given two doses of AZD1222 and around 25 given two doses of MenACWY control vaccine. Trial participants were enrolled by age into subgroups of 18-55, 56-69 and 70-plus years, and around 150, 28 and 57 TCR-sequenced participants, respectively, were included in these subgroups. What the authors observed across the whole study: Nearly half of unique spike-specific TCRs reportedly recognized epitopes outside regions mutated in the B.1.351 and B.1.1.7 variants. Most participants were white British and females outnumbered males, and the authors suggested that clonal diversity may have been underestimated. In the small 56-69-year group, the increase in depth fell short of significance, most likely because of low power. Conclusions about previously exposed vaccinees are limited because only a handful of AZD1222 recipients were SARS-CoV-2 seropositive at baseline. After two AZD1222 doses, spike-specific TCR breadth and depth were significantly higher than at day 0 and than in MenACWY recipients. Because no day 14 peak-response samples were available, the repertoires could be characterized only after the peak T cell response. The whole spike protein was spanned by vaccine-associated CD4 TCRs, and dominant responses were seen in regions 160-218 and 743-854.

The junction carries 11 bases between V and J, which are trimmed by 7 bases and 4 bases respectively. Based on the germline V gene (reference sequence), the CDR1 and CDR2 sequences are LNHDA and SQIVND. The CDR3 covers 13 residues, taking in both the cysteine and the phenylalanine. Only the CDR3 DNA is retained, 39 bases long and in frame from the first base. The CDR3 regions of human TCRbeta chains were subjected to immunosequencing. On the study's bioinformatics: TCRs in the repertoires were matched against a reference library of SARS-CoV-2-specific TCRs that had been generated with the MIRA antigen-specificity platform. Breadth meant the fraction of unique TCRs that were SARS-CoV-2-associated, whereas depth meant the fraction of total T cells that were SARS-CoV-2-associated. Using the MIRA data, each spike-specific TCR was assigned both to the spike region to which the TCR was reactive and to a CD4 or CD8 class. Log10-transformed breadth and depth values were compared by one-way ANOVA with Sidak's multiple comparisons tests. TCRdb took over this immuneACCESS table, retaining in-frame rearrangements with V and J assigned. Such tables are incomplete; in checked studies, under half of the missing clones stem from an unresolved V gene, and the remainder is unexplained. Clone size and V and J calls were adopted from that table, with D and trimming inferred from the DNA. The table for this sample lists about 110,000 clones; around 90% of them were counted only once. The top ten clonotypes cover about 3.3% of the sample.

According to the study, the label for this sample's time point signals: baseline before first vaccination. Per the publication, the treatment or condition label means: meningococcal conjugate vaccine given as trial control. The vaccinee samples were drawn from two UK trials, COV001 and COV002, one of which was a single-blind randomized controlled phase 2/3 trial testing AZD1222 (ChAdOx1 nCoV-19) in healthy adults. Trial participant PBMC samples were collected at day 0 and day 28 after the second dose for TCRbeta chain sequencing. The starting material was peripheral blood, obtained on day 0 of MenACWY control vaccination. This receptor was taken from an adult in good health. The receptor chain draws on TRBV19 and TRBJ1-5; TRBD1 might be the D gene, on 5 matching bases. The nucleotide sequence is given as TGTGCCAGTACGGGGGGTCCGAATCAGCCCCAGCATTTT. This translates into CASTGGPNQPQHF.